This paragraph reports one T cell receptor beta chain. Primers for the PCR totalled 60 Vbeta and 13 Jbeta. Measured with immunoSEQ multiplex PCR; TCRdb has only the in-frame clones, and not every one. The sample table sets out approximately 79,000 clones. Trimming took 5 bases from V and 2 from J; bases not matched to a gene: 7. Germline V lookup: CDR1 SGHTA, CDR2 FQGNSA. The length of the CDR3 is 16 residues. This record comes from a study of cytomegalovirus exposure and HLA in healthy donors. This sequence originates from a boy aged 5-17 years in good health and CMV-seronegative. The chain links TRBV7-2 to TRBJ2-5, with TRBD2 matching over 11 bases. The sequenced material came from PBMCs. The CDR3: CASSASSGRGQETQYF. The CDR3 DNA follows: TGTGCCAGCAGCGCGAGTAGCGGGAGGGGACAAGAGACCCAGTACTTC.